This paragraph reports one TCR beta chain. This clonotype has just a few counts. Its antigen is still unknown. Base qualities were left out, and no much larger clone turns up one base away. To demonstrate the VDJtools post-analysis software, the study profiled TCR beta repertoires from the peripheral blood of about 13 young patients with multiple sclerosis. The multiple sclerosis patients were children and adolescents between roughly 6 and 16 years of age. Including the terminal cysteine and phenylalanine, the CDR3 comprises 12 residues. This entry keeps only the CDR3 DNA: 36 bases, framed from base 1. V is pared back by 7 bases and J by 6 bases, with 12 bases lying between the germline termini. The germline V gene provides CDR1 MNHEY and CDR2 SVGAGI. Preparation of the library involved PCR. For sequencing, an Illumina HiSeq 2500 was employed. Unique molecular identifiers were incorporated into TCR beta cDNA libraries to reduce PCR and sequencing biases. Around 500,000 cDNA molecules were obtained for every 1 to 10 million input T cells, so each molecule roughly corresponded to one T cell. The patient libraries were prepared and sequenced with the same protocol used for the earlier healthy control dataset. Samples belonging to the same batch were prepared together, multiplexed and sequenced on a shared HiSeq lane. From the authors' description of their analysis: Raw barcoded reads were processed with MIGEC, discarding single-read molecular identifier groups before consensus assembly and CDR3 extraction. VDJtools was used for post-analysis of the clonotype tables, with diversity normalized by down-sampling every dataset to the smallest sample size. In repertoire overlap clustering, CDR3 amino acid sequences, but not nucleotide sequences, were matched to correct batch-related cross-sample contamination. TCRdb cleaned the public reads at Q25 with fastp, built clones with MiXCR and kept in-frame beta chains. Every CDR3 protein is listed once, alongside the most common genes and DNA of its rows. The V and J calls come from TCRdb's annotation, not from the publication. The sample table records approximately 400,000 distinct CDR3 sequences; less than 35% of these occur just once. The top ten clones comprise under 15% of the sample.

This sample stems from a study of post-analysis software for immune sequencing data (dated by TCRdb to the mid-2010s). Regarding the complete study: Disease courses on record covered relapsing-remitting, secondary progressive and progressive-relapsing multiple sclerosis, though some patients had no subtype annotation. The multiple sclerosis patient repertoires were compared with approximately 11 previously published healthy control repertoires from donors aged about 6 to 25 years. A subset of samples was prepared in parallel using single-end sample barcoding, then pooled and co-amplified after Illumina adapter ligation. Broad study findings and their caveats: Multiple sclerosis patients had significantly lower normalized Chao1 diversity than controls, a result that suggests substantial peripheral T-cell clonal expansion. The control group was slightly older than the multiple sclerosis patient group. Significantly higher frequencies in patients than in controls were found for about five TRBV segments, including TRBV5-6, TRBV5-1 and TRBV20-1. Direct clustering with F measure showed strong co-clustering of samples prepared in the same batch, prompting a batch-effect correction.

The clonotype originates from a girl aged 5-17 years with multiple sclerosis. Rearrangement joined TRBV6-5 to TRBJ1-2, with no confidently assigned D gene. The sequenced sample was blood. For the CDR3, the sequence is CASTDFGDGYTF. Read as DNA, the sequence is TGTGCCAGCACCGATTTCGGGGATGGCTACACCTTC.